These 19 T cell receptor beta chains were all obtained from the same sample, sequenced in a study of early T cells in non-severe SARS-CoV-2 infection. TCRdb reprocessed the 5' RACE reads with MiXCR, giving one entry per CDR3 protein. Among around 49,000 distinct CDR3 sequences listed, 3.5% to 5% were seen once. The sequencing sample was made of whole blood. Receptors originate from an adult who was a healthcare worker with PCR-confirmed SARS-CoV-2 infection or an uninfected control (not recorded which).

This clonotype was recorded at least ten times. V is TRBV5-8 and J is TRBJ1-5; TRBD1 might be the D (5 bases). Germline V gene data show CDR1 as SGHTS and CDR2 as YDEGEE. The V gene lost 5 bases and the J gene lost 5 bases, with 17 bases spanning the gap. The CDR3 has 15 amino acids. The DNA for the CDR3 is TGTGCCAGCAGGACCCCTTTGGGAGGGGATCAGCCCCAGCATTTT. It translates to CASRTPLGGDQPQHF. The complete variable domain, with remaining parts taken from reference TRBV5-8 and TRBJ1-5, reads EAGVTQSPTHLIKTRGQQATLRCSPISGHTSVYWYQQALGLGLQFLLWYDEGEERNRGNFPPRFSGRQFPNYSSELNVNALELEDSALYLCASRTPLGGDQPQHFGDGTRLSIL.

This clonotype was picked up many times. The chain has TRBV30 and TRBJ1-1, with D maybe TRBD1 (6 bases). Germline V lookup: CDR1 GTSNPN, CDR2 SVGIG (reference sequence). This CDR3 comprises 13 residues. V was pared by 4 bases and J by 0 bases, with 9 bases between. This CDR3 is CAWTGDLNTEAFF. In nucleotides, the CDR3 is TGTGCCTGGACAGGGGACTTGAACACTGAAGCTTTCTTT.

The chain employs TRBV7-2 and TRBJ2-3; no definite D call. Germline V gene data show CDR1 as SGHTA and CDR2 as FQGNSA. The CDR3 spans 14 residues. Trimming took 5 bases from V and 4 from J, leaving 13 bases between them. The DNA of the CDR3 is TGTGCCAGCAGCGTCAGTGTGAATCCAGATACGCAGTATTTT. The encoded protein is CASSVSVNPDTQYF. Supplemented by reference TRBV7-2 and TRBJ2-3, the full variable domain reads GAGVSQSPSNKVTEKGKDVELRCDPISGHTALYWYRQSLGQGLEFLIYFQGNSAPDKSGLPSDRFSAERTGGSVSTLTIQRTQQEDSAVYLCASSVSVNPDTQYFGPGTRLTVL.

This clonotype was seen at least ten times. V and J are TRBV12-3 or TRBV12-4 and TRBJ2-6; D uncertain. This CDR3 has 13 residues. With 3 bases removed from V and 3 bases from J, the gap between germline ends came to 3 bases. CDR3 nucleotides: TGTGCCAGCAGTTTTCTTGGGGCCAACGTCCTGACTTTC. Translation gives CASSFLGANVLTF.

This clonotype was recorded many times. The chain joins TRBV6-1 to TRBJ2-4; possible D gene TRBD1, 6 bases. The V gene's germline CDR1 is MNHNS and CDR2 SASEGT. This CDR3 comprises 15 residues. V was pared by 6 bases and J by 3 bases, with 15 bases between. DNA of the CDR3: TGTGCCAGCAGCCAATCACAGGGTGTCAAAAACATTCAGTACTTC. This codes for CASSQSQGVKNIQYF.

The rearrangement links TRBV6-6 to TRBJ1-3, with 9 bases fitting TRBD1. CDR3 length equals 16 residues. The V gene end was trimmed by 5 bases and the J gene end by 4 bases; junction bases not matched to a gene: 9. In germline, CDR1 is MNHNY, CDR2 SVGAGI (reference sequence). CDR3 nucleotides: TGTGCCAGCAGTCGCGGACAGGGGTCAGGAGGAAACACCATATATTTT. Its protein product is CASSRGQGSGGNTIYF.

This clonotype was recorded many times. This chain connects TRBV15 to TRBJ1-1; 7 bases line up with TRBD1. The CDR3 extends over 14 amino acids. The junction had 4 bases not matched to a gene; V was cut back by 3 bases and J by 3 bases. Germline loops: CDR1 LNHNV, CDR2 YYDKDF (reference sequence). CDR3 sequence (DNA): TGTGCCACCAGCAGCCAACAGGGGTACACTGAAGCTTTCTTT. Its protein is CATSSQQGYTEAFF.

This clonotype was seen ten or more times. This chain joins TRBV5-1 and TRBJ2-3, with TRBD1 as a possible D gene (5 bases). The germline CDR1 and CDR2 sequences are SGHRS and YFSETQ. The CDR3 is made up of 14 amino acids. V was trimmed by 2 bases and J by 6 bases, leaving 13 bases between them. CDR3 residues: CASSLGSGWDTQYF. The CDR3 DNA sequence: TGCGCCAGCAGCTTAGGGTCAGGGTGGGATACGCAGTATTTT.

This clonotype has at least ten counts. The chain is built from TRBV24-1 and TRBJ2-1, with 10 bases fitting TRBD2. V gave up 0 bases and J gave up 7 bases; unmatched junction bases: 5. Germline loops: CDR1 KGHDR, CDR2 SFDVKD. CDR3 length equals 16 residues. CDR3 DNA: TGTGCCACCAGTGATTTGGGGCTAGCGGGGGAAAATGAGCAGTTCTTC. This gives the protein CATSDLGLAGENEQFF.

In this sample, this clonotype turned up a few times. The chain recombines TRBV7-2 with TRBJ2-1; maybe TRBD1 (6 bases). Deletions cut 2 bases from V and 11 bases from J, with 7 bases between. The CDR3 runs to 11 residues. Germline loops: CDR1 SGHTA, CDR2 FQGNSA. CDR3 in amino acids: CASSLRDKQFF. CDR3 DNA sequence: TGTGCCAGCAGCTTAAGGGACAAGCAGTTCTTC.

Ten or more counts support this clonotype. V and J are TRBV20-1 and TRBJ2-7; D perhaps matches TRBD2 (6 bases). V gave up 6 bases and J gave up 7 bases, with 25 bases separating them. The CDR3 is 15 residues long. Per the germline V gene, CDR1 is DFQATT and CDR2 is SNEGSKA (reference sequence). This CDR3 reads CSAQPGGGTAGEQYF. In nucleotides, the CDR3 is TGCAGTGCCCAACCCGGGGGAGGTACTGCGGGAGAGCAGTACTTC.

This clonotype was seen at least ten times. The rearrangement links TRBV7-2 to TRBJ2-7, with D uncertain. CDR3 length: 17 residues. Germline V gene lookup returns CDR1 SGHTA and CDR2 FQGNSA. Trimming took off 5 bases at V and 1 base at J, with 21 bases between the two ends. The CDR3 protein is CASSPPNGAPGSYEQYF. CDR3 coding DNA: TGTGCCAGCAGCCCCCCAAATGGCGCCCCGGGTTCCTACGAGCAGTACTTC. The complete variable domain, with remaining parts taken from reference TRBV7-2 and TRBJ2-7, reads GAGVSQSPSNKVTEKGKDVELRCDPISGHTALYWYRQSLGQGLEFLIYFQGNSAPDKSGLPSDRFSAERTGGSVSTLTIQRTQQEDSAVYLCASSPPNGAPGSYEQYFGPGTRLTVT.

This clonotype was seen repeatedly, ten times or more. J is TRBJ2-2 and V is TRBV19; no firm D call. Germline-derived CDR1 and CDR2 are LNHDA and SQIVND (reference sequence). Between the trimmed V and J ends, which lost 4 bases and 4 bases, there was a span of 4 bases. The CDR3 spans 12 residues. As DNA, the CDR3 is TGTGCCAGTAGTAGGGTCACCGGGGAGCTGTTTTTT. Its translation is CASSRVTGELFF. Full variable domain (rest looked up from reference TRBV19 and TRBJ2-2): DGGITQSPKYLFRKEGQNVTLSCEQNLNHDAMYWYRQDPGQGLRLIYYSQIVNDFQKGDIAEGYSVSREKKESFPLTVTSAQKNPTAFYLCASSRVTGELFFGEGSRLTVL.

This clonotype was detected ten times or more. The chain carries TRBV29-1 and TRBJ2-1, with TRBD2 matching 11 bases. In germline, CDR1 is SQVTM, CDR2 ANQGSEA. The CDR3 is 18 residues long. V was clipped by 3 bases and J by 7 bases; unmatched bases: 17. The CDR3 loop reads CSVDAFQGSGGALNEQFF. The CDR3 nucleotides are TGCAGCGTTGATGCCTTCCAGGGTAGCGGGGGGGCTTTAAATGAGCAGTTCTTC.

This clonotype was detected ten times or more. The chain carries TRBV29-1 and TRBJ2-1, with D uncertain. Germline V gene sequence: CDR1 SQVTM, CDR2 ANQGSEA. The CDR3 has 15 residues. V was shortened by 2 bases and J by 0 bases, with 11 bases between the two germline ends. The CDR3 is CSVERGSSSYNEQFF. Here the CDR3 DNA reads TGCAGCGTTGAACGCGGCTCTAGCTCCTACAATGAGCAGTTCTTC.

There are a few counts of this clonotype. The V call is TRBV19, the J call TRBJ2-3; D possibly corresponds to TRBD1 (5 bases). Looked up from germline, CDR1 is LNHDA and CDR2 is SQIVND (reference sequence). This CDR3 has 13 residues. The CDR3 region is CATGDSSTDTQYF. CDR3 nucleotides: TGTGCAACCGGCGACAGCAGCACAGATACGCAGTATTTT.

This clonotype was found a few times. The chain couples TRBV27 to TRBJ1-5, with 7 bases that match TRBD1. This CDR3 is 15 amino acids long. The germline CDR1 and CDR2 sequences are MNHEY and SMNVEV (reference sequence). Germline trimming cut 6 bases from V and 5 bases from J; bases unmatched to any gene: 10. DNA for the CDR3: TGTGCCAGCAGCAAACCGGGACAGATCGATCAGCCCCAGCATTTT. This encodes CASSKPGQIDQPQHF.

This clonotype is labeled as medium-sized (0.01 to 0.1%). V and J are TRBV10-3 and TRBJ2-5; D is undetermined. The CDR3 totals 13 residues. The V gene's germline CDR1 is ENHRY and CDR2 SYGVKD. V was trimmed by 3 bases and J by 1 base, leaving 6 bases between them. CDR3 coding DNA: TGTGCCATCAGTGACAGTTCCCAAGAGACCCAGTACTTC. Protein product: CAISDSSQETQYF.

This clonotype has at least ten counts. The CDR3 DNA is TGTGCCAGCAGCACAGGAGGGTACAATCAGCCCCAGCATTTT. Its translation: CASSTGGYNQPQHF. The genes are TRBV7-9 and TRBJ1-5; maybe TRBD1 (5 bases). The CDR3 runs 14 residues. Between the trimmed V and J ends, which lost 5 bases and 3 bases, there was a span of 11 bases. Looked up from germline, CDR1 is SEHNR and CDR2 is FQNEAQ (reference sequence).